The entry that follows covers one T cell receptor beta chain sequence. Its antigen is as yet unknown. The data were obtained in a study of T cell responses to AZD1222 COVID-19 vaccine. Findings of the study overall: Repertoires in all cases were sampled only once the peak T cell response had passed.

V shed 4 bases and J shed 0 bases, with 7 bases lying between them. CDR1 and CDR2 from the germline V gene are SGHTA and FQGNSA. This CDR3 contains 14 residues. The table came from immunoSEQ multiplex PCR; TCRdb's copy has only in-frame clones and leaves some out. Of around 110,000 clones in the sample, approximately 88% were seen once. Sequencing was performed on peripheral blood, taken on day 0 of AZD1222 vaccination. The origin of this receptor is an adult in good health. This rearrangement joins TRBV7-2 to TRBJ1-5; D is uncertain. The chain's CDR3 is CASSSSTSNQPQHF. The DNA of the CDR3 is TGTGCCAGCAGCTCATCCACTAGCAATCAGCCCCAGCATTTT.